This T cell receptor (beta chain) was sequenced in a study of shared clonotypes between healthy human individuals. Study observations and caveats: The sampled material consisted only of blood, and tissue repertoires are likely to differ.

V gave up 0 bases and J gave up 4 bases, with 10 bases separating them. This CDR3 has 14 amino acids. Germline-derived CDR1 and CDR2 are SGHRS and YFSETQ. Some clones are missing from TCRdb's copy, which holds only in-frame ones; the method was immunoSEQ multiplex PCR. The table shows 2 million to 2.5 million clones, with 85% to 95% occurring only once. Naive CD8 cells lacked CD45RO and underwent positive selection for CCR7, leaving out terminally differentiated effector memory CD45RA+ cells. Notes on this clone: Its specificity is not known. The sample holds other DNA sequences that translate to the same CDR3.

The sequence derives from a man aged 18-30 years in good health. Specimen: naive CD8+ T cells sorted from blood. V and J are TRBV5-1 and TRBJ1-2, with D perhaps TRBD1 (6 bases). CDR3 sequence reads: CASSLDRGSYGYTF. In nucleotides, the CDR3 is TGCGCCAGCAGCTTGGATAGGGGGTCCTATGGCTACACCTTC.